This entry features one TCR beta chain sequence. This CDR3 region has 13 residues. Per the germline V gene, CDR1 is SEHNR and CDR2 is FQNEAQ (reference sequence). V was pared by 5 bases and J by 6 bases, with 14 bases between. This specimen comes from a study of blood T cell repertoires in COVID-19. At the level of the study: From T cells, B-cell-depleted T cells, or PBMCs came the material, which was cDNA or gDNA.

Sequenced by immunoSEQ multiplex PCR; TCRdb stores in-frame clones only, minus some. The data hold 320,000 or so clones, with 85% observed a single time. The source of this sequence is a woman aged 25 to 45 who had been exposed to COVID-19. The chain is built from TRBV7-9 and TRBJ2-7; D is ambiguous. Sequences were obtained from PBMCs or T cells enriched from blood (not recorded which). In DNA, the CDR3 is TGTGCCAGCAGCCAGGAAGTCCTCCCCGAGCAGTACTTC. This encodes CASSQEVLPEQYF. Together with reference TRBV7-9 and TRBJ2-7, the CDR3 gives the full variable domain: DTGVSQNPRHKITKRGQNVTFRCDPISEHNRLYWYRQTLGQGPEFLTYFQNEAQLEKSRLLSDRFSAERPKGSFSTLEIQRTEQGDSAMYLCASSQEVLPEQYFGPGTRLTVT.